Each of the 2 T cell receptor beta chains below was sequenced from the same sample in a study of PD-1 blockade in classical Hodgkin lymphoma (dated by TCRdb to the early 2020s). Libraries were constructed by the immunoSEQ multiplex PCR assay. TCRdb carries this immuneACCESS record with in-frame sequences only. Its versions omit some clonotypes, under half of them owing to an unresolved V gene in the studies checked, with the rest unexplained. The sample table holds 16,000 or so clones, of which 82% were seen once. The ten largest account for less than 35% of the sample. The intended sense of this specimen's time point label: cycle 2 day 1 (C2D1) of nivolumab. Relapse after autologous stem cell transplantation had occurred in all trial patients, and cohorts A, B and C were distinguished by prior brentuximab vedotin exposure. Sequenced material: peripheral blood mononuclear cells (PBMCs), taken before the second cycle of nivolumab. All receptors derive from a human donor with classical Hodgkin lymphoma.

The rearrangement joins TRBV28 to TRBJ1-1; no clear D gene. V lost 6 bases to trimming and J lost 11 bases, with 16 bases between them. The CDR3 runs to 12 residues. Germline CDR1 MDHEN, CDR2 SYDVKM. The CDR3 region has the DNA TGTGCCAGCAGGCCCCTTGGTGCGCGGGCTTTCTTT. Translating it yields CASRPLGARAFF.

This clone was seen a few times. The rearrangement joins TRBV7-6 to TRBJ1-1; D is unclear. In germline, CDR1 is SGHVS, CDR2 FNYEAQ. This CDR3 contains 16 residues. V lost 5 bases and J lost 0, with 16 bases in between. In DNA form, the CDR3 reads TGTGCCAGCAGCCCGGGTCGACTCGTAATGAACACTGAAGCTTTCTTT. Protein product: CASSPGRLVMNTEAFF. The variable domain in full, with the rest retrieved from reference TRBV7-6 and TRBJ1-1, is GAGVSQSPRYKVTKRGQDVALRCDPISGHVSLYWYRQALGQGPEFLTYFNYEAQQDKSGLPNDRFSAERPEGSISTLTIQRTEQRDSAMYRCASSPGRLVMNTEAFFGQGTRLTVV.